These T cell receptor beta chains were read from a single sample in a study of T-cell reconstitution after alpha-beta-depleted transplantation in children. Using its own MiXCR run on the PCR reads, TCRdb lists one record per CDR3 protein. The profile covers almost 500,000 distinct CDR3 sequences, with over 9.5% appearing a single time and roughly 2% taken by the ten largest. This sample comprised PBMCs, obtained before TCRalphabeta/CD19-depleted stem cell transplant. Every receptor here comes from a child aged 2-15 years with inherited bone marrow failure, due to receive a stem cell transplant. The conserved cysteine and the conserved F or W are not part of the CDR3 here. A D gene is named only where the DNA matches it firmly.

ASSYSFSYEQY | TRBJ2-7 | TRBV27 | NA
ASSFPRSGGMPFQETQY | TRBJ2-5 | TRBV28 | NA
SAGRTPWAEETQY | TRBJ2-5 | TRBV20-1 | NA
SENPGGGIQDTEAF | TRBJ1-1 | TRBV20-1 | TRBD1
SVDTLETYNSPLH | TRBJ1-6 | TRBV20-1 | NA
ASTGTSGVELF | TRBJ2-2 | TRBV5-5 | NA
ASSLWSGTGYEQY | TRBJ2-7 | TRBV28 | TRBD1
ASSPLPKGALDTQY | TRBJ2-3 | TRBV4-3 | NA
ASSFGRADTQY | TRBJ2-3 | TRBV7-6 | TRBD2
ASSDLQGSQETQY | TRBJ2-5 | TRBV25-1 | NA
ASSFPGTTYTDTQY | TRBJ2-3 | TRBV5-1 | TRBD2
ASSHRLALSTDTQY | TRBJ2-3 | TRBV12-3/TRBV12-4 | TRBD2
ASSVSRMNTEAF | TRBJ1-1 | TRBV25-1 | NA
ASSLSRRYTGELF | TRBJ2-2 | TRBV4-3 | NA
ASSSLPGLAGLVTDTQY | TRBJ2-3 | TRBV7-8 | TRBD2
ASSWGSSWTGELF | TRBJ2-2 | TRBV7-6 | NA
ASSLSWEAGSTDTQY | TRBJ2-3 | TRBV27 | NA
ASSYEGELAEQY | TRBJ2-7 | TRBV27 | NA
SERGTIYNEQF | TRBJ2-1 | TRBV20-1 | NA
ASSLWGRKETQY | TRBJ2-5 | TRBV7-9 | NA
AISQGRGYT | TRBJ1-2 | TRBV10-3 | NA
ASRPTSGVDNEQF | TRBJ2-1 | TRBV5-1 | TRBD2